What follows is one TCR beta chain and its context. Those designated as exposed participants met a COVID-19 case within 2 weeks before study entry. Deletions cut 2 bases from V and 4 bases from J, with 12 bases between. Germline V gene data show CDR1 as MNHEY and CDR2 as SVGEGT. The CDR3 is made up of 15 amino acids. The source of the sample is a study of blood T cell repertoires in COVID-19. Using immunoSEQ multiplex PCR, the repertoire was profiled, and TCRdb retains in-frame clones only, with some absent. This repertoire shows 200,000 or so clones, about 80% found once; its top ten account for approximately 4.8%.

The source material was PBMCs or T cells enriched from blood (not recorded which). The TCR comes from a woman between 50 and 59 years old who had been exposed to COVID-19. The genes are TRBV6-2 or TRBV6-3 and TRBJ1-5; tentative D call: TRBD1 (6 bases). The CDR3 sequence: CASSYGTPINQPQHF. As DNA, the CDR3 is TGTGCCAGCAGTTACGGGACACCTATTAATCAGCCCCAGCATTTT.